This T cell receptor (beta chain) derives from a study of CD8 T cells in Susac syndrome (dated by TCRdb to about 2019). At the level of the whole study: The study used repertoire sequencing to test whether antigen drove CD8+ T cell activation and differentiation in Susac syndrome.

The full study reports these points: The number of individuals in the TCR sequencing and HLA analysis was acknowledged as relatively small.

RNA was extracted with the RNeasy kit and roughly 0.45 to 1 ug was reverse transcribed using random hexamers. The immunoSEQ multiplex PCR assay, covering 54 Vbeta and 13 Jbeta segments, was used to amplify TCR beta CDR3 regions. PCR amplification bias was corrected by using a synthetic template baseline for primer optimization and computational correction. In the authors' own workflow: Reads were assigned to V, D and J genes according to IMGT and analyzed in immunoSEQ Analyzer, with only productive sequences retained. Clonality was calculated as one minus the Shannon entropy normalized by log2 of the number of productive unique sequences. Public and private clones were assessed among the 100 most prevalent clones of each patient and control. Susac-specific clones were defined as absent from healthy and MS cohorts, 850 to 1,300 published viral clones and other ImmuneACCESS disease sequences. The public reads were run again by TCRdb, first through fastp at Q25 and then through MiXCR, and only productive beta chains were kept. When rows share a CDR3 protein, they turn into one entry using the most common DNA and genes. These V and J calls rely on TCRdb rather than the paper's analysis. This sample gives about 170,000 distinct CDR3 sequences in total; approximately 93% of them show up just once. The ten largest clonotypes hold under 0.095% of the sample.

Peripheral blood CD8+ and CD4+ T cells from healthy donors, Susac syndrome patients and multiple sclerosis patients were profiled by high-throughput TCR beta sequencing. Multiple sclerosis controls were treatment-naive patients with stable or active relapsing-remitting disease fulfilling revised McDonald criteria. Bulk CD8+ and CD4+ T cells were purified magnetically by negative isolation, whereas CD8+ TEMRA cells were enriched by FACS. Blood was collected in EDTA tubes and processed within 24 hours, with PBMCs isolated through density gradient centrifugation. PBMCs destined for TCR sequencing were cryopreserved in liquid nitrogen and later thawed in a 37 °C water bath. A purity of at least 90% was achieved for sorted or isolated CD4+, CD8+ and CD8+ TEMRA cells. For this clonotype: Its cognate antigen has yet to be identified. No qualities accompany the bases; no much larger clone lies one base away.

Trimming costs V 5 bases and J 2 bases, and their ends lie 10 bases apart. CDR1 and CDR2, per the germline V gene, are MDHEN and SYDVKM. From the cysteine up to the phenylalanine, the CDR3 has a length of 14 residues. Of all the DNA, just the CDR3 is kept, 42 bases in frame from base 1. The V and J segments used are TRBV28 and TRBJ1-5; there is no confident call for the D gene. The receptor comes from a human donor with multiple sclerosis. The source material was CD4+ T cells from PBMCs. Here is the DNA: TGTGCCAGCAGTCTTTGGTCGGGCAATCAGCCCCAGCATTTT. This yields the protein CASSLWSGNQPQHF. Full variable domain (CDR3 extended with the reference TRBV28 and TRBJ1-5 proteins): DVKVTQSSRYLVKRTGEKVFLECVQDMDHENMFWYRQDPGLGLRLIYFSYDVKMKEKGDIPEGYSVSREKKERFSLILESASTNQTSMYLCASSLWSGNQPQHFGDGTRLSIL.